The clone carrying this TCR beta chain was recorded at least ten times. What it binds is not known. These data belong to a study of spatial heterogeneity in lung cancer. Study-level information: On average, each unique TCR and UMI combination appeared more than ten times in raw reads. The study's findings and limits: The appearance of ubiquitous expanded tumor TCRs in blood was greater at resection than follow-up.

Trimming pared 8 bases from V and 6 bases from J, leaving 12 bases between. This CDR3 region has 12 residues. Time point here: sample taken at primary tumor resection. Extraction of whole RNA from tumor, nontumor lung or frozen PBMC preceded unsorted sequencing. The 60 to 90 donors had untreated early-stage non-small cell lung cancer. Each CDR3 protein gets one entry after TCRdb re-called the 5' RACE reads with MiXCR. The table has about 48,000 distinct CDR3 sequences, 5.3% seen once; the top ten hold roughly 11%. The TCR sequence derives from a male donor with early-stage non-small cell lung cancer. The chain employs TRBV12-3 or TRBV12-4 and TRBJ2-3, with D perhaps matching TRBD2 (5 bases). The sample consisted of PBMCs, taken at surgery. The CDR3 sequence: CASAAGPDTQYF. Here the CDR3 DNA reads TGTGCCAGCGCCGCGGGTCCTGATACGCAGTATTTT.